This paragraph covers one T cell receptor beta chain sequence. These data originate in a study of T cell repertoires in ileal Crohn's disease. TCRdb keeps only in-frame clones here, not all; method: immunoSEQ multiplex PCR. The table records some 10,000 clones, 76% of them present only once. The TCR comes from an adult with Crohn's disease. The sequenced material came from ileal tissue.

The CDR3 loop reads CASSKSGYQETQYF. CDR3 DNA: TGTGCCAGCTCAAAAAGCGGGTACCAAGAGACCCAGTACTTC. The chain links TRBV18 to TRBJ2-5; maybe TRBD2 (6 bases). CDR1 and CDR2 (germline): KGHSH, LQKENI. The CDR3 loop spans 14 amino acids. V was clipped by 5 bases and J by 0 bases, with 10 bases between them.